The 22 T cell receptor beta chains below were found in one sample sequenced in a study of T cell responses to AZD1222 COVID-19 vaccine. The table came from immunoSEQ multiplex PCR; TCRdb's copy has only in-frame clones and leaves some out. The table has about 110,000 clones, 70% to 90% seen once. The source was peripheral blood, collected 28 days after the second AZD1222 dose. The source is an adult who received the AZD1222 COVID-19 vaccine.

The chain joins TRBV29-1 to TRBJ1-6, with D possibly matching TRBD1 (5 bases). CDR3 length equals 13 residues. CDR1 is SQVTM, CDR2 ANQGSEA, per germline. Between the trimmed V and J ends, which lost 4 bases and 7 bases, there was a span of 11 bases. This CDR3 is CSVVVSGNSPLHF. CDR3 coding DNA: TGCAGCGTTGTGGTTTCAGGGAATTCACCCCTCCACTTT. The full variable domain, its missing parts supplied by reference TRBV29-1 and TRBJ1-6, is SAVISQKPSRDICQRGTSLTIQCQVDSQVTMMFWYRQQPGQSLTLIATANQGSEATYESGFVIDKFPISRPNLTFSTLTVSNMSPEDSSIYLCSVVVSGNSPLHFGNGTRLTVT.

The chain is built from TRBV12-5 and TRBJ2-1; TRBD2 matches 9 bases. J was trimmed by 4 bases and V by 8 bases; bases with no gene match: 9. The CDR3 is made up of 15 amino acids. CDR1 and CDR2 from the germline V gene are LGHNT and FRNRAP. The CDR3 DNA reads TGTGCTAGTTCCCCCGGGCGGGAGGGATACAATGAGCAGTTCTTC. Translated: CASSPGREGYNEQFF.

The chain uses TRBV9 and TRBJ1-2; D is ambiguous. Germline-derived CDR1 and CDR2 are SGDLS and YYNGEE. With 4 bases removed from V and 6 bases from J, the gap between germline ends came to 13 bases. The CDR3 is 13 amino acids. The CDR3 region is CASSPLRLDGYTF. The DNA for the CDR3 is TGTGCCAGCAGCCCTTTGCGGTTGGATGGCTACACCTTC. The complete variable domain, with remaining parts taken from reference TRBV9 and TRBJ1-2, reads DSGVTQTPKHLITATGQRVTLRCSPRSGDLSVYWYQQSLDQGLQFLIQYYNGEERAKGNILERFSAQQFPDLHSELNLSSLELGDSALYFCASSPLRLDGYTFGSGTRLTVV.

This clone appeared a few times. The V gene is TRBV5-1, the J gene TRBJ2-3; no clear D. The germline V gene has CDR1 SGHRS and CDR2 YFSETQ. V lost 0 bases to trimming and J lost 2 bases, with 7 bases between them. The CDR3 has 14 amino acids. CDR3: CASSLGGSTDTQYF. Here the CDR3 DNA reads TGCGCCAGCAGCTTGGGGGGTTCCACAGATACGCAGTATTTT.

In DNA, the CDR3 is TGTGCCAGCAGTTCGGACAGGGATAGCAATCAGCCCCAGCATTTT. Protein: CASSSDRDSNQPQHF. The V gene is TRBV7-8, the J gene TRBJ1-5; 8 nucleotides match TRBD1. This CDR3 spans 15 amino acids. Germline loops: CDR1 SGHVS, CDR2 FQNEAQ. Trimming cost V 6 bases and J 0 bases; bases outside gene matches: 4.

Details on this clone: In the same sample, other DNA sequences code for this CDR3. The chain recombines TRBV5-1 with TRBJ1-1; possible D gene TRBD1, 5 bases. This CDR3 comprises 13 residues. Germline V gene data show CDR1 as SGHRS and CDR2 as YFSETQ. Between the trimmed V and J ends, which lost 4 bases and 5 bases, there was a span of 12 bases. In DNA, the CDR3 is TGCGCCAGCAGCGTCCAGGGAGGTACTGAAGCTTTCTTT. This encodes CASSVQGGTEAFF.

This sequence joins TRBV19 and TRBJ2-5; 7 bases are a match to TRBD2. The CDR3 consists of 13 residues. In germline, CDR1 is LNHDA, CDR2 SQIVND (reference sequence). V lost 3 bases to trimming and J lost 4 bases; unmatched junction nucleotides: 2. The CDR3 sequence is CASSMERGETQYF. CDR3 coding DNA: TGTGCCAGTAGTATGGAGCGGGGAGAGACCCAGTACTTC.

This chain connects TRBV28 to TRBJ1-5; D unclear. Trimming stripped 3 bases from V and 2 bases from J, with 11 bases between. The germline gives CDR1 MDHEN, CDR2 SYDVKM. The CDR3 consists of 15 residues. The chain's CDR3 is CASSLQRGGNQPQHF. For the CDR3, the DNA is TGTGCCAGCAGTTTGCAGCGTGGAGGCAATCAGCCCCAGCATTTT.

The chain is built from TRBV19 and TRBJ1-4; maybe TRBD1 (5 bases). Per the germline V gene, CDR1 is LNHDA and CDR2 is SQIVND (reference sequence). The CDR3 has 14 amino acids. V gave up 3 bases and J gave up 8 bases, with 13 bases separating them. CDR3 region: CASSIGQGDEKLFF. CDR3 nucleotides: TGTGCCAGTAGTATCGGGCAGGGCGACGAAAAACTGTTTTTT.

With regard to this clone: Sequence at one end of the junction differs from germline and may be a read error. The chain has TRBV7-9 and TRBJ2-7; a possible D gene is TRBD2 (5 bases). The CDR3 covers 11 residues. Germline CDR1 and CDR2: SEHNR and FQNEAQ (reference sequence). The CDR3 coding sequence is TGTGCCAGCAGCTTAGAGGGAGCGGCAGCCTTC. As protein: CASSLEGAAAF.

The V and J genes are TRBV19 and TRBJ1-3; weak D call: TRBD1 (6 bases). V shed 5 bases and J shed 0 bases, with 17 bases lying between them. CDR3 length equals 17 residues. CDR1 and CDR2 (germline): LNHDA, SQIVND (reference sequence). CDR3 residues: CASSPRGQIDSGNTIYF. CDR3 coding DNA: TGTGCCAGTAGTCCTAGAGGACAGATCGACTCTGGAAACACCATATATTTT.

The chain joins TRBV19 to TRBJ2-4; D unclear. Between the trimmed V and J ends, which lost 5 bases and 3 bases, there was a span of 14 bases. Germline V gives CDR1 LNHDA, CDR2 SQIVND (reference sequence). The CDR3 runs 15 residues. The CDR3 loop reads CASSFRTLGKNIQYF. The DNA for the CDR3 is TGTGCCAGTAGTTTTCGTACGTTAGGCAAAAACATTCAGTACTTC.

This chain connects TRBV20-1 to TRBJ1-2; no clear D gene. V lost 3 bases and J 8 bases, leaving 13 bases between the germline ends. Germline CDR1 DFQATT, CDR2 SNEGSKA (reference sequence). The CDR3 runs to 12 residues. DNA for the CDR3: TGCAGTGCTAGTCACGCGTCTTACGGCTACACCTTC. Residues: CSASHASYGYTF.

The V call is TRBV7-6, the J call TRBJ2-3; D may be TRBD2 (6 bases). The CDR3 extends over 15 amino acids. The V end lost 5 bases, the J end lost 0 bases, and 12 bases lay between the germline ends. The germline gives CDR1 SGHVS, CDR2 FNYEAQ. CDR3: CASSPWGESTDTQYF. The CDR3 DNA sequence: TGTGCCAGCAGCCCGTGGGGGGAAAGCACAGATACGCAGTATTTT.

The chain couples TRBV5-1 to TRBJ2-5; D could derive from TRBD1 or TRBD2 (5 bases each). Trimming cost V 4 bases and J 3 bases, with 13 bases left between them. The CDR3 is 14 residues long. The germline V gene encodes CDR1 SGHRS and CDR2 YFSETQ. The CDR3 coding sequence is TGCGCCAGCAGCGCCGGGACCGGGAAAGAGACCCAGTACTTC. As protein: CASSAGTGKETQYF.

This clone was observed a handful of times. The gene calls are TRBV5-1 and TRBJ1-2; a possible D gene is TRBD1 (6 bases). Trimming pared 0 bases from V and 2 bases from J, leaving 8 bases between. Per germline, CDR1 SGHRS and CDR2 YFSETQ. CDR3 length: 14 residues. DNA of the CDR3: TGCGCCAGCAGCTTGGGGCAGGGGAACTATGGCTACACCTTC. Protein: CASSLGQGNYGYTF. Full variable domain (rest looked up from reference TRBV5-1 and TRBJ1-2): KAGVTQTPRYLIKTRGQQVTLSCSPISGHRSVSWYQQTPGQGLQFLFEYFSETQRNKGNFPGRFSGRQFSNSRSEMNVSTLELGDSALYLCASSLGQGNYGYTFGSGTRLTVV.

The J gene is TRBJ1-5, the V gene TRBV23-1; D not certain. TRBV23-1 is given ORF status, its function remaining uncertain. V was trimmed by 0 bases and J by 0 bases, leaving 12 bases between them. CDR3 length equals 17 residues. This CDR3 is CASSQSGVSNSNQPQHF. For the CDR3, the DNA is TGCGCCAGCAGTCAATCGGGTGTGAGTAATAGCAATCAGCCCCAGCATTTT.

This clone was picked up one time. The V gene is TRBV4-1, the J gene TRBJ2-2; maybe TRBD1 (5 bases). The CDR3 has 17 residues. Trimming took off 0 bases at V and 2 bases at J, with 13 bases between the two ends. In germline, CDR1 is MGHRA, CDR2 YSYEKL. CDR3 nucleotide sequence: TGCGCCAGCAGCCAAGATAGTTACAGGAGTAACACCGGGGAGCTGTTTTTT. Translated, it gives CASSQDSYRSNTGELFF.

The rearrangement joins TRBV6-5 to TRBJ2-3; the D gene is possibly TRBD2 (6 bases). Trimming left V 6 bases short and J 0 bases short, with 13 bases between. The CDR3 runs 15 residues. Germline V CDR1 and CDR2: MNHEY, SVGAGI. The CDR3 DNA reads TGTGCCAGCAGCCAGGGACTTTTTAGCACAGATACGCAGTATTTT. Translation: CASSQGLFSTDTQYF.

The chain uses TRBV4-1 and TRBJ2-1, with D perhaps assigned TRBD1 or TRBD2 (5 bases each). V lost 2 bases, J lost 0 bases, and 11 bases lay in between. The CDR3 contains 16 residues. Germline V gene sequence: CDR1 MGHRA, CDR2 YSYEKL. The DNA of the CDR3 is TGCGCCAGCAGCCAAAGGGACCCCAGCTCCTACAATGAGCAGTTCTTC. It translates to CASSQRDPSSYNEQFF.

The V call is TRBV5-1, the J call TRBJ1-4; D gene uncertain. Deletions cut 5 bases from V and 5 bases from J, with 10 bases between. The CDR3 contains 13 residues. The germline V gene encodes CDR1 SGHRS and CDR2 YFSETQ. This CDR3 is CASSPPGNEKLFF. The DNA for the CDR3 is TGCGCCAGCAGTCCCCCGGGGAATGAAAAACTGTTTTTT. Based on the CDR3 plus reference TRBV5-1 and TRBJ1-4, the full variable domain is KAGVTQTPRYLIKTRGQQVTLSCSPISGHRSVSWYQQTPGQGLQFLFEYFSETQRNKGNFPGRFSGRQFSNSRSEMNVSTLELGDSALYLCASSPPGNEKLFFGSGTQLSVL.

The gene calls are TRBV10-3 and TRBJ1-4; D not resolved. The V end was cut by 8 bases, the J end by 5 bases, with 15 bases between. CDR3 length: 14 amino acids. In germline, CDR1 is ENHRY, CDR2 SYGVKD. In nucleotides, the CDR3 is TGTGCCATCGCGTCCTCCCTCGAGAATGAAAAACTGTTTTTT. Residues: CAIASSLENEKLFF.